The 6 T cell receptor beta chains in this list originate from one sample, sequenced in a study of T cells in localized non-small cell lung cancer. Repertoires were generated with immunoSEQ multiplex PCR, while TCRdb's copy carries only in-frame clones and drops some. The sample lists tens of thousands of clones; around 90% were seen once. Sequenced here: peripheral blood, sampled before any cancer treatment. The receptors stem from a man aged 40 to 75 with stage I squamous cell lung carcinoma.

The CDR3 DNA is TGCGCCAGCAGGCCCACCGGGGGGGGGTCTGAAAAACTGTTTTTT. Translated, it gives CASRPTGGGSEKLFF. The J gene is TRBJ1-4, the V gene TRBV5-1; possibly TRBD1 for D (5 bases). V dropped 5 bases and J dropped 7 bases, with 18 bases sitting between them. CDR1 SGHRS and CDR2 YFSETQ come from the germline V gene. This CDR3 spans 15 amino acids. The full variable domain, completed using reference TRBV5-1 and TRBJ1-4, is KAGVTQTPRYLIKTRGQQVTLSCSPISGHRSVSWYQQTPGQGLQFLFEYFSETQRNKGNFPGRFSGRQFSNSRSEMNVSTLELGDSALYLCASRPTGGGSEKLFFGSGTQLSVL.

The CDR3 DNA sequence: TGTGCCACCAGCAGACCCGGACAGGGCAATCAGCCCCAGCATTTT. It codes for CATSRPGQGNQPQHF. The chain has TRBV15 and TRBJ1-5; 7 bases map to TRBD1. The germline CDR1 and CDR2 sequences are LNHNV and YYDKDF (reference sequence). The CDR3 extends over 15 amino acids. V trimming: 2 bases; J trimming: 2 bases; junction bases outside the gene matches: 3.

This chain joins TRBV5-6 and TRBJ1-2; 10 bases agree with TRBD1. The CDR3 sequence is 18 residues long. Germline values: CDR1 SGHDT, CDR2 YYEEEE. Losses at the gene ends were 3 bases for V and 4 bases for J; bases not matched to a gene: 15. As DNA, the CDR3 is TGTGCCAGCAGCTCCACCACCCGGGACAGGGGCAGGGGCTATGGCTACACCTTC. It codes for CASSSTTRDRGRGYGYTF.

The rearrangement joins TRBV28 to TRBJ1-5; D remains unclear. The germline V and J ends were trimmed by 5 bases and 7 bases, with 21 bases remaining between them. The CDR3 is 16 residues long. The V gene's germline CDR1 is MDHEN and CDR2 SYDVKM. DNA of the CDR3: TGTGCCAGCAGTCCCCGCGAGGGCCTCAGGAGCCAGCCCCAGCATTTT. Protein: CASSPREGLRSQPQHF.

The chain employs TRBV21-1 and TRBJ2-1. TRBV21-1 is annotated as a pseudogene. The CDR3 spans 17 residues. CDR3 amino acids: CASRWIIVHHSDNEQFF. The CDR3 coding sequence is TGTGCCAGCAGATGGATTATAGTACACCATTCCGACAATGAGCAGTTCTTC.

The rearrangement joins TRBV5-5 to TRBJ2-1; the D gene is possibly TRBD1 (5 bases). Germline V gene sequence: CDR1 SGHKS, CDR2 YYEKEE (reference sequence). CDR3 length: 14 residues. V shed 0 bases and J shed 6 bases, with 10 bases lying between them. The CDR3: CASSLVGRANEQFF. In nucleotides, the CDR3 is TGTGCCAGCAGCTTGGTCGGCAGGGCCAATGAGCAGTTCTTC.